The 16 T cell receptor beta chains below come from one sample, sequenced in a study of T cell changes during pregnancy in multiple sclerosis. Libraries were prepared by immunoSEQ multiplex PCR; TCRdb keeps only in-frame clonotypes and omits some of them. Of around 46,000 clones in the sample, approximately 92% are singletons; the top ten hold 6.5% to 8.5%. Source: CD8+ T cells from peripheral blood mononuclear cells, taken in the second trimester of pregnancy. The receptors stem from a female donor with multiple sclerosis, enrolled in a pregnancy study.

The chain combines TRBV6-5 with TRBJ2-1; 10 bases agree with TRBD2. Trimming removed 9 bases from V and 3 bases from J; junction bases left unmatched: 8. CDR1 MNHEY and CDR2 SVGAGI come from the germline V gene. The CDR3 loop spans 15 amino acids. The CDR3 DNA follows: TGTGCCAGTACTTCTAGCGGGGGATTCTACAATGAGCAGTTCTTC. Its translation: CASTSSGGFYNEQFF.

V and J are TRBV27 and TRBJ2-3, with TRBD2 as a possible D gene (5 bases). The CDR3 runs to 14 residues. Germline assignment: CDR1 MNHEY and CDR2 SMNVEV (reference sequence). The germline V and J ends were trimmed by 6 bases and 4 bases, with 14 bases remaining between them. In DNA, the CDR3 is TGTGCCAGCAGCCGAAGCGGCCCCTCAGATACGCAGTATTTT. Protein sequence: CASSRSGPSDTQYF.

This chain links TRBV4-2 with TRBJ2-3; TRBD2 agrees at 9 bases. V lost 5 bases and J lost 4; bases outside the gene matches: 4. Germline assignment: CDR1 LGHNA and CDR2 YNFKEQ. CDR3 length: 14 amino acids. CDR3 in DNA: TGTGCCAGCAGCTTGACTAGCGGCCCAGATACGCAGTATTTT. Protein: CASSLTSGPDTQYF.

The chain uses TRBV11-2 and TRBJ2-7; D is unclear. Germline lookup yields CDR1 SGHAT and CDR2 FQNNGV. This CDR3 is 14 amino acids long. V was shortened by 3 bases and J by 3 bases, with 12 bases between the two germline ends. The CDR3 loop reads CASSFGGSNYEQYF. CDR3 bases: TGTGCCAGCAGCTTTGGCGGCAGCAACTACGAGCAGTACTTC.

V usage is TRBV12-5 and J usage is TRBJ2-2, with TRBD2 matching 8 bases. This CDR3 is 19 amino acids long. Trimming removed 1 base from V and 8 bases from J; junction bases left unmatched: 18. Germline CDR1 LGHNT, CDR2 FRNRAP. The DNA of the CDR3 is TGTGCTAGTGGTTTGGCGCGTAGCGGGGACCCGAGGATTTCAGGGGAGCTGTTTTTT. This translates into CASGLARSGDPRISGELFF.

The V gene is TRBV9, the J gene TRBJ2-3; no reliable D call. The germline CDR1 and CDR2 sequences are SGDLS and YYNGEE. CDR3 size: 13 residues. Between the trimmed V and J ends, which lost 4 bases and 3 bases, there was a span of 9 bases. The CDR3 region has the DNA TGTGCCAGCAGCCCGACAACGACAGATACGCAGTATTTT. This encodes CASSPTTTDTQYF.

This clone was seen many times. The chain recombines TRBV9 with TRBJ1-4; a possible D gene is TRBD1 (6 bases). Per the germline V gene, CDR1 is SGDLS and CDR2 is YYNGEE. V lost 4 bases and J 4 bases, leaving 14 bases between the germline ends. The CDR3 spans 15 residues. The CDR3 reads CASSLGQIYNEKLFF. The CDR3 nucleotides are TGTGCCAGCAGCTTAGGACAGATATATAATGAAAAACTGTTTTTT.

V and J are TRBV28 and TRBJ2-7, with a possible D match to TRBD1 (6 bases). The CDR3 loop spans 12 amino acids. CDR1 MDHEN and CDR2 SYDVKM come from the germline V gene. V was cut by 8 bases and J by 3 bases, with 11 bases left in between. The CDR3 protein is CASGPGDYEQYF. Here the CDR3 DNA reads TGTGCCAGCGGTCCAGGGGACTACGAGCAGTACTTC.

V usage is TRBV6-4 and J usage is TRBJ2-3; 8 bases are a match to TRBD1. CDR3 length equals 14 residues. Germline values: CDR1 MRHNA, CDR2 SNTAGT. Unmatched junction bases numbered 0, after V lost 0 bases and J lost 4 bases. The chain's CDR3 is CASSDSTGADTQYF. The DNA for the CDR3 is TGTGCCAGCAGTGACTCGACAGGGGCAGATACGCAGTATTTT.

The chain recombines TRBV27 with TRBJ2-3; 9 bases are shared with TRBD2. V lost 5 bases, J lost 2 bases, and 5 bases stayed unmatched. The CDR3 spans 15 residues. Germline CDR1 reads MNHEY; CDR2 reads SMNVEV (reference sequence). The chain's CDR3 is CASSGSGGHTDTQYF. The CDR3 coding sequence is TGTGCCAGCAGTGGTAGCGGGGGACACACAGATACGCAGTATTTT.

The chain combines TRBV7-9 with TRBJ2-7, with 10 bases fitting TRBD2. The CDR3 runs to 15 residues. V gave up 2 bases and J gave up 3 bases; unmatched junction bases: 4. Germline loops: CDR1 SEHNR, CDR2 FQNEAQ (reference sequence). The CDR3 DNA is TGTGCCAGCAGCTTAATTACTAGCGGGGACTACGAGCAGTACTTC. Its translation: CASSLITSGDYEQYF.

This rearrangement joins TRBV29-1 to TRBJ2-7, with D hard to call. The germline CDR1 and CDR2 sequences are SQVTM and ANQGSEA. Trimming stripped 2 bases from V and 3 bases from J, with 5 bases between. The CDR3 runs 11 residues. The CDR3 spells CSVEQDYEQYF. The CDR3 bases are TGCAGCGTTGAACAGGACTACGAGCAGTACTTC.

CDR3 protein: CASGTAYYGYTF. The DNA for the CDR3 is TGTGCTAGTGGTACAGCATACTATGGCTACACCTTC. The chain has TRBV12-5 and TRBJ1-2; D is undetermined. The CDR3 consists of 12 residues. V was cut by 5 bases and J by 3 bases, with 7 bases left in between. The germline gives CDR1 LGHNT, CDR2 FRNRAP.

The rearrangement joins TRBV19 to TRBJ1-6; D is ambiguous. CDR1 LNHDA and CDR2 SQIVND come from the germline V gene (reference sequence). V was clipped by 3 bases and J by 4 bases, with 19 bases between them. The CDR3 runs 18 residues. In DNA, the CDR3 is TGTGCCAGTAGTATGGCCGGGGTCCTCGAAGGGTATAATTCACCCCTCCACTTT. This translates into CASSMAGVLEGYNSPLHF. The full variable domain, rest sourced from reference TRBV19 and TRBJ1-6, is DGGITQSPKYLFRKEGQNVTLSCEQNLNHDAMYWYRQDPGQGLRLIYYSQIVNDFQKGDIAEGYSVSREKKESFPLTVTSAQKNPTAFYLCASSMAGVLEGYNSPLHFGNGTRLTVT.

The CDR3 sequence: CASSPVLQRSSYEQYF. DNA of the CDR3: TGTGCCAGTAGTCCCGTGCTGCAAAGGAGCTCCTACGAGCAGTACTTC. This chain uses TRBV19 with TRBJ2-7; D gene unclear. Looked up from germline, CDR1 is LNHDA and CDR2 is SQIVND (reference sequence). The CDR3 has 16 amino acids. Trimming cost V 5 bases and J 0 bases, with 17 bases left between them. Drawing the rest from reference TRBV19 and TRBJ2-7, the complete variable domain is DGGITQSPKYLFRKEGQNVTLSCEQNLNHDAMYWYRQDPGQGLRLIYYSQIVNDFQKGDIAEGYSVSREKKESFPLTVTSAQKNPTAFYLCASSPVLQRSSYEQYFGPGTRLTVT.

The chain combines TRBV7-9 with TRBJ1-1; D might be TRBD1 (5 bases). CDR1 SEHNR and CDR2 FQNEAQ come from the germline V gene (reference sequence). The CDR3 runs 13 residues. The V gene lost 1 base and the J gene lost 10 bases, with 13 bases spanning the gap. The CDR3 bases are TGTGCCAGCAGCTTAGGACAGTCGTCCTCAGCTTTCTTT. The encoded protein is CASSLGQSSSAFF. The full variable domain, rest sourced from reference TRBV7-9 and TRBJ1-1, is DTGVSQNPRHKITKRGQNVTFRCDPISEHNRLYWYRQTLGQGPEFLTYFQNEAQLEKSRLLSDRFSAERPKGSFSTLEIQRTEQGDSAMYLCASSLGQSSSAFFGQGTRLTVV.